This T cell receptor beta chain was recorded in a study of shared clonotypes between healthy human individuals. Measured with immunoSEQ multiplex PCR; TCRdb has only the in-frame clones, and not every one. The sample holds millions of clones; roughly 94% are singletons and the top ten take 0.1% to 0.15%. A note on this clone: The antigen remains undetermined. A much larger clone differs from this one at a single base, so this may be a read error.

Overall study findings and caveats: Clonotype sharing across donors was expected to vary with sequencing depth.

The sample taken for sequencing was naive CD4+ T cells sorted from blood. Stated subset: CD45RA+ positively selected. The source is a man younger than 35 in good health.

Here the CDR3 DNA reads TGTGCCAGCAGTTGGAGGGACGAGCAGTACTTC. Translation gives CASSWRDEQYF. The J gene is TRBJ2-5, the V gene TRBV6-6; the D gene is possibly TRBD2 (6 bases). The J call is in doubt because the DNA end fits TRBJ2-7 better. Per germline, CDR1 MNHNY and CDR2 SVGAGI (reference sequence). The CDR3 covers 11 residues.